This T cell receptor beta chain came from a study of regulatory T cells in long-lasting Graves disease (dated by TCRdb to the early 2020s). At the level of the whole study: In the newly diagnosed Graves' disease group, patients had been taking antithyroid drugs for less than 3 months. Persistent Graves' disease patients were compared with newly diagnosed Graves' disease patients by peripheral blood TCR sequencing and RNA sequencing. A total of around 35 samples underwent TCR sequencing, from roughly 13 patients with persistent Graves' disease and 20 or so patients with newly diagnosed Graves' disease. The study was conducted in China and was registered as a clinical trial. Summary of the overall study and its limitations: The study examined only peripheral blood because the primary lesion, thyroid tissue, could not be accessed. TRBV28, TRBJ1-2 and TRBJ2-5 were preferentially used in persistent disease, while TRBV20-1 and TRBJ2-1 were favored in newly diagnosed disease. Compared with newly diagnosed patients, patients with persistent Graves' disease had lower TCR Shannon entropy and fewer highly expanded clones, which suggests clonal expansion. Sequencing and analysis were restricted to the TCR beta chain. The authors acknowledged the small sample size as a limitation that may reduce accuracy. A larger number of public clonotypes was shared among persistent patients (fewer than 3,000) than among newly diagnosed patients (approximately 1,000).

The CDR3 runs 15 residues from the cysteine to the phenylalanine. CDR3 DNA only is kept here, 45 bases in frame from base 1. V lost 5 bases and J lost 5 bases; the stretch between them is 16 bases long. The germline V gene (reference sequence) supplies CDR1 SEHNR and CDR2 FQNEAQ. This clonotype has a count of ten or more. Its antigen has not been determined. Within one base of it there is no much larger clone, and no base qualities were kept. The library came from multiplex PCR. The instrument was an Illumina HiSeq 4000. iRepertoire HTBI primers and Arm-PCR amplification of CDR3 regions were used to construct TCR beta libraries. Before sequencing, the PCR products went through gel purification. The authors processed their data as follows. Gene usage analysis of CDR3 amino acid clonotypes used the 62 TRBV and some 13 TRBJ segments found across samples. COPE and FqMerger were used to merge filtered high-quality paired reads into contigs. BLAST was used to align contigs to IMGT TRBV, TRBD and TRBJ reference genes, and CDR3 was defined according to IMGT. Any clonotype with a frequency above 0.1% was counted as a highly expanded clone. Shannon entropy was used to measure repertoire diversity, and the Gini coefficient was used to measure V-J evenness. Public clonotypes were defined as clonotypes shared by more than one individual. Starting from the raw public reads, TCRdb applied fastp trimming at Q25, assembled clones with MiXCR and retained in-frame beta chains. Identical CDR3 protein sequences are pooled into one entry, listed with their most common genes and DNA. These V and J calls rely on TCRdb rather than the paper's analysis. The sample contains hundreds of thousands of distinct CDR3 sequences, about a sixth of them found a single time. Of the sample, about 27% is held by the ten largest clones.

The intended sense of this specimen's time point label: newly diagnosed GD, antithyroid drugs for less than 3 months. RNA was extracted from PBMCs in TRIzol for both TCR sequencing and RNA sequencing. Graves' disease was diagnosed according to American Thyroid Association guidelines. The patients came from an endocrinology department in Xi'an, China. Each patient gave approximately 8.8 milliliters of peripheral blood, collected in an EDTA anticoagulant tube. Ficoll Paque Plus density gradient separation was used to isolate PBMCs, and no further T cell sorting was done. An Agilent 2100 Bioanalyzer and agarose gel were used to check RNA quality, and a NanoDrop 2000 was used to measure RNA concentration. These same records also appear under a second study, on T cells in Graves' hyperthyroidism and ophthalmopathy. The second publication reports: Stable Graves' hyperthyroidism was defined as the absence of progression to ophthalmopathy over 18 months of follow-up. Hyperthyroidism patients were aged 18 to 65 years and newly diagnosed, with disease duration of less than 2 months. Patients with uncontrolled infections, other autoimmune diseases, pregnancy or lactation were excluded. Diagnoses were based on clinical symptoms, serum thyroxine and TRAb, thyroid ultrasound and orbital computed tomography. The TCR CDR3 was subjected to a first round of RT-PCR using the HTBI primer set and the Qiagen OneStep RT-PCR kit. Most expanded thyroid clonotypes (frequency above 0.001) were also found in blood, which suggests that blood repertoires may mirror thyroid immune responses. In cross-validation, a model built on a 13 V-J signature told ophthalmopathy apart from stable hyperthyroidism with roughly 87% sensitivity and roughly 83% specificity, and in testing the same model reached 80%/75%. During validation, the model predicted progression to ophthalmopathy a median of about 6.3 months ahead of onset, with almost 71% sensitivity and almost 75% specificity. To identify distinguishing TCR V-J signatures, a discovery cohort of about 100 patients was used, comprising 40 to 45 with Graves' ophthalmopathy and around 60 with stable Graves' hyperthyroidism. Prospective prediction of ophthalmopathy was tested in an independent validation cohort consisting of 18 hyperthyroidism patients and some 15 patients who later progressed to ophthalmopathy. The roughly 100 discovery patients were divided at random into training and test sets in a 7:3 ratio. The study also compared thyroid tissue and blood T-cell repertoires from over 5 Graves' hyperthyroidism patients. Once sampling was done, hyperthyroidism patients were given methimazole at a starting dose of 30 mg daily, whereas ophthalmopathy patients were given high-dose intravenous methylprednisolone. The libraries were constructed in a second round of multiplex PCR and then size-selected and purified. Paired-end sequencing of the libraries was performed with 100 bp reads on an Illumina HiSeq2000. SOAPnuke was used to process the raw data, throwing out any read that contained adapters or uncalled bases, had a mean Phred below 15, or lacked an exact constant-primer or identifier match. High-quality paired reads were merged with COPE v1.2.5, and unique nucleotide sequences were defined as clonotypes. MiTCR v1.1 was used to align clonotypes to the IMGT TRBV, TRBD and TRBJ reference segments. Analysis was restricted to V-J combinations with a frequency above 0.0001, which covered roughly 99% of repertoires. The TCS score was defined as F50 (clonal expansion) divided by E x V (chaos), with BLOSUM62-based TCRdist calculated between CDR3 peptides within each V-J. Welch's t-statistics and random forest reduced just over 500 V-J features to roughly 13, which were used in a naive Bayes classifier (R e1071). No statistical method was used to set the sample size in advance, and investigators knew the group allocation. TCR Vbeta CDR3 sequencing of 120 to 150 peripheral blood samples (roughly 41 ophthalmopathy, 75 hyperthyroidism and approximately 17 progressor patients) is reported in the paper.

The rearranged segments are TRBV7-9 and TRBJ1-5; the D gene is not confidently resolved. Sequenced here: peripheral blood mononuclear cells (PBMCs), sampled at new diagnosis, from a patient treated with antithyroid drugs. The sequence came from a man aged 35-49 years with Graves disease. Donor details come from another sample of the same person, matched by shared clones. The CDR3 protein: CASSPLGRPDQPQHF. Here is the DNA: TGTGCCAGCAGCCCCTTGGGCAGGCCGGATCAGCCCCAGCATTTT. With all but the CDR3 taken from the reference TRBV7-9 and TRBJ1-5 genes, the full variable domain is: DTGVSQNPRHKITKRGQNVTFRCDPISEHNRLYWYRQTLGQGPEFLTYFQNEAQLEKSRLLSDRFSAERPKGSFSTLEIQRTEQGDSAMYLCASSPLGRPDQPQHFGDGTRLSIL.